This TCR beta chain was identified during a study of OX40 agonist ivuxolimab in advanced cancers. Study-level background: Dose-escalation subjects each had hepatocellular carcinoma, melanoma, renal cell or head and neck cancer.

The method was immunoSEQ multiplex PCR; TCRdb's version includes in-frame clones alone and lacks a portion of them. In the table there are 77,000 or so clones, approximately 92% of which are singletons. This clone occurred once. The CDR3 covers 12 residues. Germline V gives CDR1 MNHEY, CDR2 SVGAGI. The germline V and J ends were trimmed by 5 bases and 6 bases, with 11 bases remaining between them. The clonotype originates from an adult with an advanced solid tumor such as melanoma, head and neck, liver or kidney cancer. The material sequenced was CD4+ or CD8+ T cells sorted from blood, taken in a trial of the OX40 agonist ivuxolimab. The chain combines TRBV6-5 with TRBJ2-7; D ambiguous. The DNA for the CDR3 is TGTGCCAGCAGTGCGAGACAAAGCGAGCAGTACTTC. It encodes CASSARQSEQYF.